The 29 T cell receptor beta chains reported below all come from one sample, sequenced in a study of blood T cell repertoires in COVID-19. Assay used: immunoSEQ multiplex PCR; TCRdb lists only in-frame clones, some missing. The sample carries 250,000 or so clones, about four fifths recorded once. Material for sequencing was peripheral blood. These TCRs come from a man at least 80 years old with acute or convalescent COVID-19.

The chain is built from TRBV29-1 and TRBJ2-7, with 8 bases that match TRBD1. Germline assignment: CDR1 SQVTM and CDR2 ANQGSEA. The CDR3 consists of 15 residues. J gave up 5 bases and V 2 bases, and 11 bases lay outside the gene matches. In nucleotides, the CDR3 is TGCAGCGTTGAAAGGCTCCAGGGGGCGCGGGACGAGCAGTACTTC. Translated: CSVERLQGARDEQYF.

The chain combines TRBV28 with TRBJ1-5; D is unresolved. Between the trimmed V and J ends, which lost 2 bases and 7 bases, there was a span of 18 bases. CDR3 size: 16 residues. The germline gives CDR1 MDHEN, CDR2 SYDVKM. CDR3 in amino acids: CASSLPHYVGRQPQHF. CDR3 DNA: TGTGCCAGCAGTTTACCACATTACGTGGGCCGGCAGCCCCAGCATTTT.

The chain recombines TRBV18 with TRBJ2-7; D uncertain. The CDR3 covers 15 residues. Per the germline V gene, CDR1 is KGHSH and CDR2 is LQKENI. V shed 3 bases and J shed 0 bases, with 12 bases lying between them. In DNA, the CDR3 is TGTGCCAGCTCACCCGAGAGAGGTTACTCCTACGAGCAGTACTTC. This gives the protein CASSPERGYSYEQYF.

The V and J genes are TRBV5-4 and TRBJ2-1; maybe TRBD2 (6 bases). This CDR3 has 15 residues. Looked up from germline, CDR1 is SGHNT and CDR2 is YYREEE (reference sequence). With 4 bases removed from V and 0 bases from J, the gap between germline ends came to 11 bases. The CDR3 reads CASSLSGGSYNEQFF. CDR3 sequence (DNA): TGTGCCAGCAGCCTTAGCGGAGGCTCCTACAATGAGCAGTTCTTC.

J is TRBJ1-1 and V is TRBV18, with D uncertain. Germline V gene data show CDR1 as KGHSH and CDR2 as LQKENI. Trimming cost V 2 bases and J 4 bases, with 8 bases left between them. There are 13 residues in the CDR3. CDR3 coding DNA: TGTGCCAGCTCACCAATAACGGTCACTGAAGCTTTCTTT. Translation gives CASSPITVTEAFF. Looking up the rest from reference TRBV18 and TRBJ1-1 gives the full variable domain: NAGVMQNPRHLVRRRGQEARLRCSPMKGHSHVYWYRQLPEEGLKFMVYLQKENIIDESGMPKERFSAEFPKEGPSILRIQQVVRGDSAAYFCASSPITVTEAFFGQGTRLTVV.

CDR3 loop: CASSVGLAGGRETQYF. The CDR3 bases are TGTGCCAGCAGCGTAGGACTGGCGGGAGGGAGAGAGACCCAGTACTTC. J is TRBJ2-5 and V is TRBV5-4, with TRBD2 identical over 9 bases. This CDR3 is built from 16 residues. The junction had 11 bases not matched to a gene; V was cut back by 4 bases and J by 4 bases. CDR1 SGHNT and CDR2 YYREEE come from the germline V gene (reference sequence).

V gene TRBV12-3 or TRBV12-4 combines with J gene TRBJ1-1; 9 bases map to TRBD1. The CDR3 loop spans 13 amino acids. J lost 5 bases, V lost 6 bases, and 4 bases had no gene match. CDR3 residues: CASSSGQGTEAFF. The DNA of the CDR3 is TGTGCCAGCAGCTCGGGACAGGGAACTGAAGCTTTCTTT.

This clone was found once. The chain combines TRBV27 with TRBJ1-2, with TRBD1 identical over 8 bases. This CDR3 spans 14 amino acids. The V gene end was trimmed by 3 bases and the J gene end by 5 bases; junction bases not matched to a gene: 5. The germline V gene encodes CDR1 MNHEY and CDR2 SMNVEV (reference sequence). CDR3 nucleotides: TGTGCCAGCAGTTTGGGCAGGGGGCAATATGGCTACACCTTC. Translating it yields CASSLGRGQYGYTF.

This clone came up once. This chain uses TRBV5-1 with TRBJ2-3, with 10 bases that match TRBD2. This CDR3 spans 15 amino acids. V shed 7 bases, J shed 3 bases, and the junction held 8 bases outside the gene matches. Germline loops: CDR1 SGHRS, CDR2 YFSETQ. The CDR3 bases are TGCGCCAGCGAGACTAGCGGGCTATTGACAGATACGCAGTATTTT. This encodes CASETSGLLTDTQYF.

CDR3 coding DNA: TGTGCCACCAGTGATCCGGACAGAAAGTTCTTC. Protein: CATSDPDRKFF. The chain recombines TRBV24-1 with TRBJ2-1; D is possibly TRBD1 (6 bases). With 3 bases removed from V and 14 bases from J, the gap between germline ends came to 10 bases. The CDR3 is 11 amino acids. CDR1 is KGHDR and CDR2 is SFDVKD in the germline V gene.

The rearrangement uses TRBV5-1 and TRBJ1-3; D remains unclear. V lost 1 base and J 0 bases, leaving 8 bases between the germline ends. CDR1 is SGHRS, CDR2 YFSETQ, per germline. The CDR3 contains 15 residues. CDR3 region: CASSLSRSSGNTIYF. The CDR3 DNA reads TGCGCCAGCAGCTTGTCACGGAGCTCTGGAAACACCATATATTTT.

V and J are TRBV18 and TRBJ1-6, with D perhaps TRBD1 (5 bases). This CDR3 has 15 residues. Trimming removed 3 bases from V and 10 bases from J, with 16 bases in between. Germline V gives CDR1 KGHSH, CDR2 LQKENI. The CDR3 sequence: CASSPGGDFGSPLHF. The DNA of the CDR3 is TGTGCCAGCTCACCGGGCGGGGACTTTGGGTCACCCCTCCACTTT. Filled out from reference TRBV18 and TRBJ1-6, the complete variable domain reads NAGVMQNPRHLVRRRGQEARLRCSPMKGHSHVYWYRQLPEEGLKFMVYLQKENIIDESGMPKERFSAEFPKEGPSILRIQQVVRGDSAAYFCASSPGGDFGSPLHFGNGTRLTVT.

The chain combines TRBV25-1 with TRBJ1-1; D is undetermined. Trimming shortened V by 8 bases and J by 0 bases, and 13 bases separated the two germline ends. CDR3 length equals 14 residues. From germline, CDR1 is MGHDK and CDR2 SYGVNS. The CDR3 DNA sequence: TGTGCCAGCCGTGCCCCGGGTATGAACACTGAAGCTTTCTTT. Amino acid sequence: CASRAPGMNTEAFF.

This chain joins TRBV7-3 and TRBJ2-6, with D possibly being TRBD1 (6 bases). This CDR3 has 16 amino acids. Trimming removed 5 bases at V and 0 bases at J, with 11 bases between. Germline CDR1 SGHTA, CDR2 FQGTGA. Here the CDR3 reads CASSPDRNSGANVLTF. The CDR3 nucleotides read TGTGCCAGCAGCCCTGACAGGAACTCTGGGGCCAACGTCCTGACTTTC.

The DNA of the CDR3 is TGTGCCATCAGTGAGTCAGGGGGTTCAGGAAACACCATATATTTT. Its translation: CAISESGGSGNTIYF. The chain links TRBV10-3 to TRBJ1-3; weak D call: TRBD1 (6 bases). V was pared by 0 bases and J by 4 bases, with 10 bases between. The CDR3 has 15 residues. In germline, CDR1 is ENHRY, CDR2 SYGVKD.

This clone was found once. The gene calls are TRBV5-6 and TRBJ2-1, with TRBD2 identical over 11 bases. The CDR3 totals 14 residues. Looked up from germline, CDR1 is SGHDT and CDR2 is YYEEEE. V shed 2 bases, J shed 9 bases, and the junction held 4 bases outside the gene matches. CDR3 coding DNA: TGTGCCAGCAGCTTTCTTAGCGGGAGGGGTGAGCAGTTCTTC. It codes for CASSFLSGRGEQFF.

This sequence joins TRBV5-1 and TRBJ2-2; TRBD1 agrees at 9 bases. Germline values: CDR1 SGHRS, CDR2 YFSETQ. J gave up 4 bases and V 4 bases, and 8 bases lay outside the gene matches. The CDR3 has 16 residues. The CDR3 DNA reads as TGCGCCAGCAGCGGAAACCGGGACAGGGTCACCGGGGAGCTGTTTTTT. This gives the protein CASSGNRDRVTGELFF.

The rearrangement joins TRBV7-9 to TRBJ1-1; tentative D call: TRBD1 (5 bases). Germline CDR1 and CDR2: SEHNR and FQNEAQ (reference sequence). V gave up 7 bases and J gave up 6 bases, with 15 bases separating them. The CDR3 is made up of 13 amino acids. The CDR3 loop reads CASTQDNFAEAFF. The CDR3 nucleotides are TGTGCCAGCACCCAGGACAATTTTGCTGAAGCTTTCTTT. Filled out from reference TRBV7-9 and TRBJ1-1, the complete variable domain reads DTGVSQNPRHKITKRGQNVTFRCDPISEHNRLYWYRQTLGQGPEFLTYFQNEAQLEKSRLLSDRFSAERPKGSFSTLEIQRTEQGDSAMYLCASTQDNFAEAFFGQGTRLTVV.

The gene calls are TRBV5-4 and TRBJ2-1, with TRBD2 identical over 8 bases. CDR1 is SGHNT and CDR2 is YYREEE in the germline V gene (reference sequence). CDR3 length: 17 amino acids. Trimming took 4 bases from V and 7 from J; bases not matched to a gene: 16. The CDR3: CASSLPGGGLGWNEQFF. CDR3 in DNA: TGTGCCAGCAGCCTCCCTGGCGGGGGGCTAGGTTGGAATGAGCAGTTCTTC.

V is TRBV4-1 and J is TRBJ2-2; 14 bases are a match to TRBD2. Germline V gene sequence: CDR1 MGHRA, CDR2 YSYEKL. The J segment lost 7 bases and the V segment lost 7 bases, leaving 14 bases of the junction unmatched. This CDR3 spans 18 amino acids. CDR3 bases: TGCGCCAGCACCCCGAAGGGACTAGCGGGAGCCGAGGTCGGGGAGCTGTTTTTT. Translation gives CASTPKGLAGAEVGELFF.

The CDR3 here is CASSLQGMSNQPQHF. CDR3 bases: TGCGCCAGCAGCTTACAGGGGATGAGCAATCAGCCCCAGCATTTT. This chain connects TRBV5-1 to TRBJ1-5, with 7 bases fitting TRBD1. CDR3 length: 15 residues. V gave up 2 bases and J gave up 1 base; unmatched junction bases: 3. Germline V gene sequence: CDR1 SGHRS, CDR2 YFSETQ. The variable domain in full, with the rest retrieved from reference TRBV5-1 and TRBJ1-5, is KAGVTQTPRYLIKTRGQQVTLSCSPISGHRSVSWYQQTPGQGLQFLFEYFSETQRNKGNFPGRFSGRQFSNSRSEMNVSTLELGDSALYLCASSLQGMSNQPQHFGDGTRLSIL.

The CDR3 coding sequence is TGTGCCACCAGTGAACTGGGACAGGGGGCTACCGGGGAGCTGTTTTTT. Amino acids: CATSELGQGATGELFF. V gene TRBV24-1 combines with J gene TRBJ2-2; 12 nucleotides agree with TRBD1. The CDR3 is 16 residues long. Looked up from germline, CDR1 is KGHDR and CDR2 is SFDVKD. The J segment lost 5 bases and the V segment lost 4 bases, leaving 4 bases of the junction unmatched.

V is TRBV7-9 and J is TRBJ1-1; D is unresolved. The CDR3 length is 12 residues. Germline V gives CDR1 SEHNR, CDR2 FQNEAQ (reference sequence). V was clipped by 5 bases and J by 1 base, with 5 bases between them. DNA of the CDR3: TGTGCCAGCAGCCGACAGAACACTGAAGCTTTCTTT. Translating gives CASSRQNTEAFF.

Here the CDR3 reads CAISERRDRGNSPLHF. CDR3 nucleotide sequence: TGTGCCATCAGTGAGCGCCGGGACAGGGGGAATTCACCCCTCCACTTT. This sequence joins TRBV10-3 and TRBJ1-6, with 11 bases that match TRBD1. The CDR3 extends over 16 amino acids. The J segment lost 7 bases and the V segment lost 2 bases, leaving 4 bases of the junction unmatched. Germline CDR1 reads ENHRY; CDR2 reads SYGVKD.

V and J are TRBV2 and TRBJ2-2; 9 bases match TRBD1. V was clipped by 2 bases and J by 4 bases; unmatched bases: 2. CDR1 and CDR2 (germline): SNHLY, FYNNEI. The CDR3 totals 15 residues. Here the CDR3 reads CASSEIQGATGELFF. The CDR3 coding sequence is TGTGCCAGCAGTGAAATACAGGGGGCCACCGGGGAGCTGTTTTTT.

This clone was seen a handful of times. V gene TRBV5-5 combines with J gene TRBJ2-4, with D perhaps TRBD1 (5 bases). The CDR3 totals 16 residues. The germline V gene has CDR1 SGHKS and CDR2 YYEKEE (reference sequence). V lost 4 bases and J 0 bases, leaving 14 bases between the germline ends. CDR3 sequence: CASSTPRDLAKNIQYF. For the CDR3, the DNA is TGTGCCAGCAGCACCCCCAGGGATTTAGCCAAAAACATTCAGTACTTC.

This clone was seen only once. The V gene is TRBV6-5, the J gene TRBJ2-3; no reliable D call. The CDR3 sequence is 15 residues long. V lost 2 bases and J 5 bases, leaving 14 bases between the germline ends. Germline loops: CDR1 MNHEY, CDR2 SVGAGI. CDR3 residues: CASSYGRQVLDTQYF. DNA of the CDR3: TGTGCCAGCAGTTACGGCCGACAAGTATTAGATACGCAGTATTTT.

CDR3 DNA sequence: TGTGCCAGCTCCCAGAACACTGAAGCTTTCTTT. Amino acid sequence: CASSQNTEAFF. The rearrangement links TRBV18 to TRBJ1-1; no definite D call. Germline V CDR1 and CDR2: KGHSH, LQKENI. The CDR3 runs to 11 residues. V lost 6 bases and J lost 1, with 3 bases in between.

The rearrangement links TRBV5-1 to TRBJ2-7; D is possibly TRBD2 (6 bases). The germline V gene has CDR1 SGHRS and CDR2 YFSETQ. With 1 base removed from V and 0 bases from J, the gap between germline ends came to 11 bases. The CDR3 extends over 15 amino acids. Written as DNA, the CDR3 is TGCGCCAGCAGCTTGCGGGGGACCAGCTCCTACGAGCAGTACTTC. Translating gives CASSLRGTSSYEQYF.